The rows below give T cell receptor beta chains drawn from one sample of a study of cytomegalovirus exposure and HLA in healthy donors. Sequencing used immunoSEQ multiplex PCR; TCRdb keeps in-frame clones, though not all of them. The sample has about 140,000 clones, over 80% seen once. The sequenced material came from PBMCs. The receptors were sampled from a male donor in good health and CMV-seronegative. Both conserved end residues are part of each CDR3. D genes are given only for firm matches. Expanded clones are given a class, and other clones once, few, many or no size at all.

V: TRBV6-5
size: -
D: -
J: TRBJ2-5
CDR3: CASRGAGETQYF
DNA: TGTGCCAGCAGGGGGGCCGGAGAGACCCAGTACTTC

V: TRBV5-1
size: -
D: TRBD1
J: TRBJ1-4
CDR3: CASSLWTGGGEKLFF
DNA: TGCGCCAGCAGCCTCTGGACAGGGGGCGGTGAAAAACTGTTTTTT

V: TRBV11-2
size: -
D: TRBD2
J: TRBJ2-1
CDR3: CASSGLAGAYEQFF
DNA: TGTGCCAGCAGTGGACTAGCGGGAGCCTATGAGCAGTTCTTC

V: TRBV9
size: -
D: -
J: TRBJ2-7
CDR3: CASSVVPRPTYEQYF
DNA: TGTGCCAGCAGCGTAGTTCCGCGGCCAACCTACGAGCAGTACTTC

V: TRBV5-1
size: -
D: TRBD2
J: TRBJ2-2
CDR3: CASSLGLAGSTIWQELFF
DNA: TGCGCCAGCAGCTTGGGACTAGCGGGATCCACGATCTGGCAGGAGCTGTTTTTT

V: TRBV4-3
size: -
D: TRBD1
J: TRBJ1-5
CDR3: CASSQGTGRNQPQHF
DNA: TGCGCCAGCAGCCAAGGGACAGGACGCAATCAGCCCCAGCATTTT

V: TRBV4-1
size: -
D: TRBD1
J: TRBJ2-6
CDR3: CASSPGDRRTSGANVLTF
DNA: TGCGCCAGCAGCCCAGGGGACAGGCGAACCTCTGGGGCCAACGTCCTGACTTTC

V: TRBV21-1
size: -
D: -
J: TRBJ1-2
CDR3: CASSKDRGNYGYTF
DNA: TGTGCCAGCAGCAAAGACAGGGGGAACTATGGCTACACCTTC

V: TRBV18
size: few
D: TRBD1
J: TRBJ1-4
CDR3: CASTVTSAQGALGNEKLFF
DNA: TGTGCCAGCACCGTCACCAGCGCTCAGGGGGCTTTGGGTAATGAAAAACTGTTTTTT

V: TRBV11-2
size: -
D: TRBD2
J: TRBJ2-1
CDR3: CASSKEMASGRIEQFF
DNA: TGTGCCAGCAGTAAGGAGATGGCTAGCGGGAGAATTGAGCAGTTCTTC

V: TRBV6-1
size: -
D: -
J: TRBJ1-4
CDR3: CASSVLGGWYRFSYNEKLFF
DNA: TGTGCCAGCAGTGTACTTGGAGGGTGGTACAGGTTTTCCTATAATGAAAAACTGTTTTTT

V: TRBV27
size: -
D: -
J: TRBJ2-3
CDR3: CASSEDRGSRDTQYF
DNA: TGTGCCAGCAGTGAGGATCGGGGGAGCAGAGATACGCAGTATTTT

V: TRBV7-2
size: -
D: -
J: TRBJ2-3
CDR3: CASSLAMGLGEATDTQYF
DNA: TGTGCCAGCAGCTTAGCCATGGGTTTAGGCGAGGCCACAGATACGCAGTATTTT

V: TRBV7-9
size: -
D: -
J: TRBJ1-6
CDR3: CSSSEEYFGNSPLHF
DNA: TGTTCCAGCAGCGAGGAGTACTTTGGGAATTCACCCCTCCACTTT

V: TRBV30
size: -
D: TRBD1
J: TRBJ1-6
CDR3: CAWSFRYGQGDFSNSPLHF
DNA: TGTGCCTGGAGTTTCCGGTATGGACAGGGGGATTTTTCTAATTCACCCCTCCACTTT

V: TRBV19
size: -
D: TRBD2
J: TRBJ2-7
CDR3: CATRLAGAYEQYF
DNA: TGTGCCACCAGACTAGCGGGGGCCTACGAGCAGTACTTC

V: TRBV2
size: once
D: -
J: TRBJ2-5
CDR3: CASSEVGTIGETQYF
DNA: TGTGCCAGCAGTGAAGTCGGGACAATCGGAGAGACCCAGTACTTC

V: TRBV25-1
size: -
D: -
J: TRBJ1-2
CDR3: CASSENDRYYGYTF
DNA: TGTGCCAGCAGTGAAAACGACAGGTACTATGGCTACACCTTC

V: TRBV30
size: -
D: -
J: TRBJ2-5
CDR3: CAWSVAGSLQETQYF
DNA: TGTGCCTGGAGTGTTGCGGGGAGCCTCCAAGAGACCCAGTACTTC

V: TRBV6-5
size: -
D: TRBD1
J: TRBJ1-2
CDR3: CASSFGTGRRGYTF
DNA: TGTGCCAGCAGCTTCGGGACAGGGAGAAGGGGCTACACCTTC

V: TRBV7-9
size: -
D: TRBD2
J: TRBJ2-7
CDR3: CASSLGLVEEQYF
DNA: TGTGCCAGCAGCTTGGGACTAGTAGAAGAGCAATACTTC

V: TRBV6-5
size: -
D: -
J: TRBJ1-5
CDR3: CASRIGGTGTQPQHF
DNA: TGTGCCAGCAGAATTGGGGGAACAGGGACTCAGCCCCAGCATTTT

V: TRBV6-5
size: -
D: TRBD1
J: TRBJ2-7
CDR3: CASSGRDRGRVPYF
DNA: TGTGCCAGCAGTGGCCGGGACAGGGGGCGGGTCCCGTACTTC

V: TRBV10-1
size: -
D: TRBD1
J: TRBJ2-3
CDR3: CASTPGETGGPDTQYF
DNA: TGCGCCAGCACACCTGGGGAGACAGGGGGTCCAGATACGCAGTATTTT

V: TRBV29-1
size: -
D: TRBD1
J: TRBJ2-3
CDR3: CSATGQGAGDTQYF
DNA: TGCAGCGCGACCGGACAGGGGGCAGGAGATACGCAGTATTTT

V: TRBV19
size: -
D: -
J: TRBJ2-5
CDR3: CASSGETQYF
DNA: TGTGCCAGTAGCGGGGAGACCCAGTACTTC

V: TRBV13
size: -
D: -
J: TRBJ2-4
CDR3: CASSLGASKNIQYF
DNA: TGTGCCAGCAGCTTAGGAGCTTCCAAAAACATTCAGTACTTC